The rows below give T cell receptor beta chains drawn from one sample of a study of vaccination and CD4 T cells after COVID-19. TCRdb reprocessed the PCR reads with MiXCR, giving one entry per CDR3 protein. The table records some 12,000 distinct CDR3 sequences, approximately 45% of them present only once. For these receptors, no antigen is known. Sequencing input: CD4+ T cells from blood, cultured in vitro. These TCRs come from a human donor who had recovered from COVID-19. CDR3s include the opening cysteine and the closing phenylalanine or tryptophan. Size is omitted from some rows. Given values are once, few, many or a class for expanded clones.

TRBJ2-3,few,TRBV7-2,CASSYPGSLSDTQYF
TRBJ2-3,.,TRBV5-4,CASSSPHGDTQYF
TRBJ1-5,once,TRBV20-1,CSTPQGPDQPQHF
TRBJ2-5,.,TRBV20-1,CSAQLNSKTQYF
TRBJ1-1,few,TRBV20-1,CSVQKNTEAFF
TRBJ1-2,few,TRBV20-1,CSASQELQGAGGYTF
TRBJ2-6,few,TRBV27,CASSLLRRSGTPFSGANVLTF
TRBJ2-1,.,TRBV6-5,CASSYSDRGAYNEQFF
TRBJ2-2,few,TRBV19,CASRPWKGTGELFF
TRBJ2-3,few,TRBV28,CASRVTGATDTQYF
TRBJ2-3,.,TRBV5-6,CASRTGLAGSTDTQYF
TRBJ2-3,.,TRBV27,CASSANRGLTADTQYF
TRBJ2-3,.,TRBV5-4,CASSGPSGRAPDTQYF
TRBJ1-6,few,TRBV6-1,CASSSTGGKFNSPLHF
TRBJ1-2,once,TRBV28,CASSTLRARPNYGYTF
TRBJ1-4,.,TRBV7-9,CASSSTGRTNEKLFF
TRBJ2-4,few,TRBV28,CASSTQTSGGNIQYF
TRBJ1-6,.,TRBV7-3,CASSARPGENSPLHF
TRBJ2-3,.,TRBV10-3,CATISDSSTDTQYF
TRBJ1-4,.,TRBV20-1,CSANRVFNEKLFF
TRBJ2-7,.,TRBV9,CASSDAQRERFYEQYF
TRBJ2-5,few,TRBV20-1,CSARSQKETQYF
TRBJ1-1,large,TRBV19,CASSTGIGAFF
TRBJ1-2,.,TRBV5-4,CASSLTVGYGYTF
TRBJ1-1,few,TRBV6-5,CASSYSEGATEAFF
TRBJ1-1,.,TRBV10-3,CATQTGLDTEAFF
TRBJ2-4,few,TRBV6-4,CASNQRQGVGNIQYF
TRBJ1-2,few,TRBV20-1,CSARDLRKGSYTF
TRBJ2-1,.,TRBV7-2,CASSLARTAIGYNEQFF
TRBJ1-3,.,TRBV19,CASSIAWGGDTIYF
TRBJ2-1,.,TRBV10-2,CASSETREQFF
TRBJ2-5,few,TRBV6-1,CASRRNKKETQYF
TRBJ2-5,few,TRBV7-2,CASSSLASETQYF
TRBJ2-3,.,TRBV11-2,CASSASGQGAPDTQYF
TRBJ1-5,few,TRBV6-1,CASSDPRTGFRNQPQHF
TRBJ2-3,.,TRBV19,CASSIGPSTDTQYF
TRBJ2-7,.,TRBV6-2/TRBV6-3,CASSRTSGSYEQYF
TRBJ2-7,few,TRBV28,CASRLHSISYEQYF
TRBJ2-1,.,TRBV27,CASSLRTGGNNEQFF
TRBJ1-1,.,TRBV6-2/TRBV6-3,CASSYGQGARTEAFF
TRBJ1-5,few,TRBV2,CASSERPGNQPQHF
TRBJ2-7,few,TRBV10-3,CAISGTPGLAGDEQYF
TRBJ1-2,few,TRBV28,CASSPGDRGYGYTF
TRBJ1-5,few,TRBV7-9,CASRRDGNSNQPQHF
TRBJ2-7,.,TRBV30,CAWSELAPPYEQYF
TRBJ1-1,once,TRBV28,CASKGPNTEAFF
TRBJ2-1,few,TRBV7-9,CASSLEASGRSYNEQFF
TRBJ1-2,few,TRBV7-8,CASSLKRGQPNYGYTF
TRBJ2-3,.,TRBV4-3,CASSQGTNTDTQYF
TRBJ1-5,once,TRBV28,CAGGKINQPQHF